This T cell receptor (beta chain) was profiled in a study of CD8+CD57+ T cells in acquired aplastic anemia. This clonotype was recorded many times. Its antigen is as yet unknown. Per the germline V gene, CDR1 is SGDLS and CDR2 is YYNGEE. The CDR3 is 14 amino acids. Trimming took 4 bases from V and 2 from J; bases not matched to a gene: 3. CD8+CD57+ cell expansion, shown by flow cytometry, had occurred in the patients selected for sequencing. Among the patients, all had severe acquired aplastic anemia. Genomic DNA, the template, was used for profiling of the TCR beta VDJ and CDR3. TCRdb used MiXCR to reprocess the reads, holding one entry per CDR3 protein. The table has approximately 170,000 distinct CDR3 sequences, about 45% seen once; the top ten hold 3.2%. General study findings and limits: Significant differences in CD8+ Simpson's diversity were not observed between patients and controls. Patients shared just under 30 CD8+ CDR3 sequences with controls.

This receptor was taken from a human donor with aplastic anemia. The chain couples TRBV9 to TRBJ2-7, with TRBD2 identical over 10 bases. What was sequenced was sorted CD4+, CD8+, or CD8+CD57+ T cells (not recorded which) from PBMCs. The CDR3 DNA sequence: TGTGCCAGCAGCAACAGCGGGGGGGCCTACGAGCAGTACTTC. Translating gives CASSNSGGAYEQYF. Full variable domain (remainder filled in from reference TRBV9 and TRBJ2-7): DSGVTQTPKHLITATGQRVTLRCSPRSGDLSVYWYQQSLDQGLQFLIQYYNGEERAKGNILERFSAQQFPDLHSELNLSSLELGDSALYFCASSNSGGAYEQYFGPGTRLTVT.